The next 3 T cell receptor beta chains were all read from a single sample in a study of T cell repertoires in cytomegalovirus infection. TCRdb independently ran MiXCR on the reads; one entry per CDR3 protein. The data show 150,000 to 200,000 distinct CDR3 sequences, roughly 28% seen once. The material sequenced was PBMCs. All receptors come from a human donor in good health (CMV status not recorded). Some clones in this sample may be carry-over from other donors' samples.

The genes are TRBV29-1 and TRBJ1-4; 7 bases line up with TRBD1. J was trimmed by 7 bases and V by 3 bases; bases with no gene match: 5. CDR1 is SQVTM, CDR2 ANQGSEA, per germline. The CDR3 totals 13 residues. CDR3 DNA: TGCAGCGTTGATCAGGGGGAGGGTGAAAAACTGTTTTTT. Translation gives CSVDQGEGEKLFF.

With regard to this clonotype: This clone may be a read error of a much larger clone one base away. The CDR3 region is CASSFLGSPLHF. CDR3 nucleotide sequence: TGTGCCAGCAGCTTCCTTGGGTCACCCCTCCACTTT. The chain carries TRBV7-2 and TRBJ1-6; D is undetermined. The germline gives CDR1 SGHTA, CDR2 FQGNSA. This CDR3 has 12 residues. V shed 3 bases and J shed 10 bases, with 7 bases lying between them. Drawing the rest from reference TRBV7-2 and TRBJ1-6, the complete variable domain is GAGVSQSPSNKVTEKGKDVELRCDPISGHTALYWYRQSLGQGLEFLIYFQGNSAPDKSGLPSDRFSAERTGGSVSTLTIQRTQQEDSAVYLCASSFLGSPLHFGNGTRLTVT.

Many counts were recorded for this clonotype. The CDR3 coding sequence is TGTGCCAGCAGCTTAATTGAGCAGAGGGGCCGCCTCGTGCATATGAGGAACACTGAAGCTTTCTTT. Its translation: CASSLIEQRGRLVHMRNTEAFF. This sequence joins TRBV7-2 and TRBJ1-1; maybe TRBD1 (5 bases). The CDR3 contains 22 residues. The germline V gene has CDR1 SGHTA and CDR2 FQGNSA. V dropped 2 bases and J dropped 1 base, with 32 bases sitting between them.